The 23 T cell receptor beta chains given below trace back to one sample, sequenced in a study of cytomegalovirus exposure and HLA in healthy donors. In the PCR, 60 Vbeta and 13 Jbeta primers were used. Profiling relied on immunoSEQ multiplex PCR, and the TCRdb table lists in-frame clones only, not all of them. The table includes nearly 110,000 clones, around 67% detected once. The sequenced material came from PBMCs. These receptors all stem from a woman in her thirties or forties in good health and CMV-seropositive.

The chain carries TRBV7-2 and TRBJ2-3, with 7 bases matching TRBD2. J gave up 3 bases and V 6 bases, and 3 bases lay outside the gene matches. CDR3 length: 13 amino acids. The V gene's germline CDR1 is SGHTA and CDR2 FQGNSA. The chain's CDR3 is CASRRLATDTQYF. CDR3 DNA sequence: TGTGCCAGCAGGAGACTAGCAACAGATACGCAGTATTTT.

The CDR3: CASSQAVAVNNEQFF. DNA for the CDR3: TGCGCCAGCAGCCAAGCAGTAGCGGTGAACAATGAGCAGTTCTTC. The chain joins TRBV4-1 to TRBJ2-1; tentative D call: TRBD2 (6 bases). From germline, CDR1 is MGHRA and CDR2 YSYEKL. V lost 1 base, J lost 5 bases, and 12 bases lay in between. This CDR3 has 15 residues.

The rearrangement uses TRBV9 and TRBJ2-6, with D unclear. V gave up 0 bases and J gave up 3 bases, with 13 bases separating them. Germline V gene data show CDR1 as SGDLS and CDR2 as YYNGEE. This CDR3 is 17 amino acids long. In DNA, the CDR3 is TGTGCCAGCAGCGTAGGTCCCGCTCCCAGTGGGGCCAACGTCCTGACTTTC. Translation: CASSVGPAPSGANVLTF.

J is TRBJ1-2 and V is TRBV5-6, with D hard to call. This CDR3 spans 13 amino acids. Germline V gene sequence: CDR1 SGHDT, CDR2 YYEEEE. V dropped 0 bases and J dropped 7 bases, with 10 bases sitting between them. CDR3 nucleotide sequence: TGTGCCAGCAGCTTGGCGGCAGGAACTGGCTACACCTTC. This codes for CASSLAAGTGYTF.

V usage is TRBV29-1 and J usage is TRBJ2-1, with TRBD2 matching 12 bases. V lost 4 bases, J lost 11 bases, and 6 bases stayed unmatched. Germline CDR1 SQVTM, CDR2 ANQGSEA. CDR3 length: 13 residues. The CDR3 is CSVGMTSGGKQFF. CDR3 nucleotide sequence: TGCAGCGTTGGAATGACTAGCGGGGGAAAGCAGTTCTTC.

This clone has only a few counts. The chain uses TRBV4-1 and TRBJ2-7; possibly TRBD1 for D (5 bases). Between the trimmed V and J ends, which lost 1 base and 3 bases, there was a span of 13 bases. This CDR3 has 15 residues. Germline V gene sequence: CDR1 MGHRA, CDR2 YSYEKL. The CDR3 DNA reads as TGCGCCAGCAGCCAAGGTCAGTCAGGGCTCTACGAGCAGTACTTC. It translates to CASSQGQSGLYEQYF.

This clone was observed a few times. This chain links TRBV7-8 with TRBJ1-6; D is undetermined. CDR3 length: 16 amino acids. The germline gives CDR1 SGHVS, CDR2 FQNEAQ. Trimming removed 5 bases from V and 0 bases from J, with 11 bases in between. Here the CDR3 DNA reads TGTGCCAGCAGCCCGAGTCGGAGCTCCTATAATTCACCCCTCCACTTT. It specifies CASSPSRSSYNSPLHF. The full variable domain, in which reference TRBV7-8 and TRBJ1-6 provide the parts outside the CDR3, is GAGVSQSPRYKVAKRGQDVALRCDPISGHVSLFWYQQALGQGPEFLTYFQNEAQLDKSGLPSDRFFAERPEGSVSTLKIQRTQQEDSAVYLCASSPSRSSYNSPLHFGNGTRLTVT.

This rearrangement joins TRBV11-2 to TRBJ2-5; TRBD2 is a possible D gene (6 bases). The CDR3 covers 15 residues. CDR1 is SGHAT, CDR2 FQNNGV, per germline. V shed 6 bases and J shed 3 bases, with 17 bases lying between them. The CDR3 loop is CASREGTIYEETQYF. CDR3 DNA: TGTGCCAGCAGGGAGGGGACCATCTACGAAGAGACCCAGTACTTC. The full variable domain, completed using reference TRBV11-2 and TRBJ2-5, is EAGVAQSPRYKIIEKRQSVAFWCNPISGHATLYWYQQILGQGPKLLIQFQNNGVVDDSQLPKDRFSAERLKGVDSTLKIQPAKLEDSAVYLCASREGTIYEETQYFGPGTRLLVL.

This clone was detected only a few times. V usage is TRBV2 and J usage is TRBJ1-1, with a tentative D call TRBD1 (5 bases). The V gene lost 7 bases and the J gene lost 3 bases, with 12 bases spanning the gap. Germline-derived CDR1 and CDR2 are SNHLY and FYNNEI. The CDR3 is made up of 13 amino acids. The CDR3 protein is CASTWGVDTEAFF. As DNA, the CDR3 is TGTGCCAGCACTTGGGGGGTTGACACTGAAGCTTTCTTT.

This clone was detected a few times. The rearrangement joins TRBV5-4 to TRBJ2-1; TRBD2 matches at 8 bases. CDR3 length equals 17 residues. V was pared by 4 bases and J by 5 bases, with 14 bases of the junction left unmatched. CDR1 is SGHNT and CDR2 is YYREEE in the germline V gene (reference sequence). As DNA, the CDR3 is TGTGCCAGCAGCCGCGGGGGGCTCGGACTTTTTAACAATGAGCAGTTCTTC. It yields the protein CASSRGGLGLFNNEQFF.

The genes are TRBV6-5 and TRBJ1-2; no clear D gene. The CDR3 covers 14 residues. Germline CDR1 MNHEY, CDR2 SVGAGI. Between the trimmed V and J ends, which lost 6 bases and 2 bases, there was a span of 13 bases. This CDR3 is CASRPGGENYGYTF. The CDR3 DNA is TGTGCCAGCAGACCCGGTGGGGAGAACTATGGCTACACCTTC.

To note about this clone: Other DNA sequences from this sample encode an identical CDR3 as well. The CDR3 spells CASSPPSVNTEAFF. Written as DNA, the CDR3 is TGTGCCAGCTCACCACCGTCCGTGAACACTGAAGCTTTCTTT. This sequence joins TRBV18 and TRBJ1-1; D gene uncertain. Trimming stripped 0 bases from V and 0 bases from J, with 5 bases between. The CDR3 extends over 14 amino acids. CDR1 and CDR2 from the germline V gene are KGHSH and LQKENI.

This clone was seen once. The sample contains more than one DNA sequence encoding this CDR3. The chain's CDR3 is CASSVGGMNTEAFF. The CDR3 DNA reads as TGTGCCAGCAGCGTAGGGGGCATGAACACTGAAGCTTTCTTT. J is TRBJ1-1 and V is TRBV9, with D possibly TRBD1 on 5 matching bases. With 0 bases removed from V and 0 bases from J, the gap between germline ends came to 6 bases. Germline V gives CDR1 SGDLS, CDR2 YYNGEE. This CDR3 region has 14 residues.

The CDR3 protein is CASRAGYEQYF. The DNA for the CDR3 is TGTGCCAGCAGGGCAGGGTACGAGCAGTACTTC. This chain links TRBV2 with TRBJ2-7, with a tentative D call TRBD1 (5 bases). The CDR3 sequence is 11 residues long. With 6 bases removed from V and 4 bases from J, the gap between germline ends came to 7 bases. From germline, CDR1 is SNHLY and CDR2 FYNNEI.

The table lists this clone with a few counts. V and J are TRBV27 and TRBJ2-2, with D unresolved. This CDR3 has 13 amino acids. Germline assignment: CDR1 MNHEY and CDR2 SMNVEV (reference sequence). Between the trimmed V and J ends, which lost 5 bases and 0 bases, there was a span of 4 bases. The CDR3 nucleotides are TGTGCCAGCAGTCGGTCGAACACCGGGGAGCTGTTTTTT. Translated: CASSRSNTGELFF.

In DNA, the CDR3 is TGTGCCAGCTCACCCCCAGGGGAGAATGGCTACACCTTC. As protein: CASSPPGENGYTF. The V and J genes are TRBV18 and TRBJ1-2; maybe TRBD1 (6 bases). Per the germline V gene, CDR1 is KGHSH and CDR2 is LQKENI. The V end was cut by 3 bases, the J end by 6 bases, with 11 bases between. The CDR3 covers 13 residues. The full variable domain, completed using reference TRBV18 and TRBJ1-2, is NAGVMQNPRHLVRRRGQEARLRCSPMKGHSHVYWYRQLPEEGLKFMVYLQKENIIDESGMPKERFSAEFPKEGPSILRIQQVVRGDSAAYFCASSPPGENGYTFGSGTRLTVV.

The V and J genes are TRBV11-2 and TRBJ2-1, with 7 positions matching TRBD2. The length of the CDR3 is 13 residues. V trimming: 3 bases; J trimming: 8 bases; junction bases outside the gene matches: 4. Germline CDR1 is SGHAT and CDR2 is FQNNGV. The CDR3 here is CASSFLAGDEQFF. The CDR3 nucleotides read TGTGCCAGCAGCTTCCTCGCGGGGGATGAGCAGTTCTTC.

CDR3 sequence reads: CASSRTGSYEQYF. The CDR3 DNA follows: TGTGCCAGCAGCAGGACAGGGTCCTACGAGCAGTACTTC. The chain employs TRBV7-2 and TRBJ2-7, with 8 positions matching TRBD1. Germline V gene sequence: CDR1 SGHTA, CDR2 FQGNSA. V was clipped by 5 bases and J by 1 base; unmatched bases: 1. This CDR3 has 13 residues.

This clone was picked up one time. This rearrangement joins TRBV5-4 to TRBJ1-2, with a tentative D call TRBD1 (6 bases). Trimming left V 0 bases short and J 4 bases short, with 7 bases between. This CDR3 has 13 amino acids. Germline V gives CDR1 SGHNT, CDR2 YYREEE (reference sequence). The CDR3 DNA reads as TGTGCCAGCAGCTTGGAAGGGGGCTATGGCTACACCTTC. This translates into CASSLEGGYGYTF.

The chain employs TRBV9 and TRBJ1-6; D ambiguous. Germline values: CDR1 SGDLS, CDR2 YYNGEE. CDR3 size: 14 residues. V lost 0 bases and J 2 bases, leaving 3 bases between the germline ends. The CDR3 region is CASSVDTYNSPLHF. Written as DNA, the CDR3 is TGTGCCAGCAGCGTAGACACCTATAATTCACCCCTCCACTTT.

This rearrangement joins TRBV10-1 to TRBJ1-1; 8 bases match TRBD1. Per germline, CDR1 WNHNN and CDR2 SYGVQD (reference sequence). Unmatched junction bases numbered 3, after V lost 5 bases and J lost 4 bases. The CDR3 length is 13 residues. CDR3: CASSPGQGTEAFF. The CDR3 DNA sequence: TGCGCCAGCAGTCCAGGACAGGGCACTGAAGCTTTCTTT.

V gene TRBV7-2 combines with J gene TRBJ1-2; TRBD1 aligns across 7 bases. Germline lookup yields CDR1 SGHTA and CDR2 FQGNSA. This CDR3 region has 13 residues. The J segment lost 8 bases and the V segment lost 2 bases, leaving 5 bases of the junction unmatched. The CDR3 DNA reads TGTGCCAGCAGCTTAAGGGGGCCGGGGGGCTACACCTTC. This encodes CASSLRGPGGYTF.

As DNA, the CDR3 is TGTGCCAGCAGTTTTACTCATGGGGGGGGAAGCTATGGCTACACCTTC. The encoded protein is CASSFTHGGGSYGYTF. V gene TRBV6-5 combines with J gene TRBJ1-2; tentative D call: TRBD1 (5 bases). Germline lookup yields CDR1 MNHEY and CDR2 SVGAGI. The CDR3 has 16 amino acids. V was trimmed by 4 bases and J by 4 bases, leaving 19 bases between them.